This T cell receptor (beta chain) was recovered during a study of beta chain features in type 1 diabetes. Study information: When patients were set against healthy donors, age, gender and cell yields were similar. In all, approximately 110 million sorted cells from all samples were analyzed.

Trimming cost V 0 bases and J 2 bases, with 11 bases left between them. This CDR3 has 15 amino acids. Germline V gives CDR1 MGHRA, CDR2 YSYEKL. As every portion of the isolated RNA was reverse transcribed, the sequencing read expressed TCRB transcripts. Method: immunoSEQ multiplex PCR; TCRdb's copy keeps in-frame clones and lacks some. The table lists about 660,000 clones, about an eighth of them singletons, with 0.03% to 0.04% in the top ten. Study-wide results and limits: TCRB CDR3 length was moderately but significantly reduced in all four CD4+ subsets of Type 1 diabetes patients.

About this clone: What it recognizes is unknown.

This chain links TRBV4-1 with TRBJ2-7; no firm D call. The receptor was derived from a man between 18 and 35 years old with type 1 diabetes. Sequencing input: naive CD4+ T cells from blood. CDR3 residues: CASSQDGKAAYEQYF. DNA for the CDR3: TGCGCCAGCAGCCAAGATGGGAAGGCCGCCTACGAGCAGTACTTC.